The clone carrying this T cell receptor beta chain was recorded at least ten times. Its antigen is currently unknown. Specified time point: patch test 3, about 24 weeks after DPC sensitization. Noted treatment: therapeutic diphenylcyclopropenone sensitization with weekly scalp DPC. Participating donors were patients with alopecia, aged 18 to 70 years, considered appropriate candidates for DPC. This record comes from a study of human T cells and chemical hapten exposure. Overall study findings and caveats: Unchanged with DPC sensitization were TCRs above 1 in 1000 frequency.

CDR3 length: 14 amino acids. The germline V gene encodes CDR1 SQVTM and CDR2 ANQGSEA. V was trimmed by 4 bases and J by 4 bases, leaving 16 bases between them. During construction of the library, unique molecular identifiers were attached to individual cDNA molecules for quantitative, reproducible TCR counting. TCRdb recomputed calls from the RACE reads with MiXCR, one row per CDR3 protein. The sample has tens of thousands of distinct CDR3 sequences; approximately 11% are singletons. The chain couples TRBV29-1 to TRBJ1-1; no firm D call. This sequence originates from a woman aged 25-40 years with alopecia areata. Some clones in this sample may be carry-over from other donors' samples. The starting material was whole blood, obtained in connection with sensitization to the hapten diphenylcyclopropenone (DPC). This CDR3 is CSVVGPPAVTEAFF. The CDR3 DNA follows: TGCAGCGTTGTTGGTCCGCCGGCCGTCACTGAAGCTTTCTTT.